This T cell receptor beta chain emerged from a study of cytomegalovirus exposure and HLA in healthy donors. The study's findings and limits: Using the classifier, cytomegalovirus status was reportedly diagnosed with high specificity and sensitivity.

About this clone: The antigen is not known.

PCR amplification relied on 60 Vbeta primers (plus 13 Jbeta primers). The repertoire was sequenced with immunoSEQ multiplex PCR; TCRdb's copy has only in-frame clones and lacks some. The sample has about 190,000 clones; about 85% are singletons. The TCR was taken from a boy aged 2 to 10 in good health and CMV-seronegative. Sequencing input: PBMCs.

The CDR3 bases are TGCGCCAGCAGCCAAGAGACCCCGGGCCTCGGGCGGGGAAACTATGGCTACACCTTC. Translation gives CASSQETPGLGRGNYGYTF. J is TRBJ1-2 and V is TRBV4-3; no clear D gene. V lost 0 bases, J lost 2 bases, and 22 bases lay in between. The V gene's germline CDR1 is LGHNA and CDR2 YSLEER. CDR3 length: 19 residues.